A selection of T cell receptor beta chains follows, all from one sample in a study of cytomegalovirus exposure and HLA in healthy donors. Profiled with immunoSEQ multiplex PCR; TCRdb holds only in-frame clones, not every one. The repertoire holds roughly 200,000 clones, with around 86% as singletons. The material sequenced was PBMCs. The receptor source for this set is a young man in good health and CMV-seropositive. CDR3s include the opening cysteine and the closing phenylalanine or tryptophan. The order of the fields is V gene, D gene, clone size, J gene, CDR3 protein, CDR3 DNA. D genes are given only for firm matches. Clone sizes are given selectively: once, few, many, or a class where the clone is expanded.

v_call: TRBV6-1; d_call: .; clone_size: .; j_call: TRBJ1-5; cdr3_aa: CASSEAIGSHLPHF; cdr3_nt: TGTGCCAGCAGTGAAGCAATCGGCAGTCACCTCCCGCATTTT
v_call: TRBV7-2; d_call: .; clone_size: .; j_call: TRBJ2-2; cdr3_aa: CASSPPGRRATGELFF; cdr3_nt: TGTGCCAGCAGCCCCCCGGGGCGGCGGGCCACCGGGGAGCTGTTTTTT
v_call: TRBV29-1; d_call: TRBD1; clone_size: .; j_call: TRBJ2-3; cdr3_aa: CSSILGQGSLSTDTQYF; cdr3_nt: TGCAGCTCCATCCTGGGACAGGGTAGTCTTAGCACAGATACGCAGTATTTT
v_call: TRBV7-3; d_call: TRBD2; clone_size: once; j_call: TRBJ2-3; cdr3_aa: CASSKTSVTSTDTQYF; cdr3_nt: TGTGCCAGCAGCAAGACTAGCGTCACTAGCACAGATACGCAGTATTTT
v_call: TRBV21-1; d_call: .; clone_size: few; j_call: TRBJ1-1; cdr3_aa: CASSKEKRGNTEAFF; cdr3_nt: TGTGCCAGCAGCAAAGAGAAACGGGGGAACACTGAAGCTTTCTTT
v_call: TRBV6-5; d_call: .; clone_size: .; j_call: TRBJ2-1; cdr3_aa: CASRYQEGGEQFF; cdr3_nt: TGTGCCAGCAGATACCAAGAGGGGGGGGAGCAGTTCTTC
v_call: TRBV6-5; d_call: .; clone_size: .; j_call: TRBJ2-5; cdr3_aa: CASSYGTSGQETQYF; cdr3_nt: TGTGCCAGCAGTTACGGGACCTCCGGCCAAGAGACCCAGTACTTC
v_call: TRBV11-2; d_call: TRBD1; clone_size: .; j_call: TRBJ1-4; cdr3_aa: CASSRGRDNEKLFF; cdr3_nt: TGTGCCAGCAGCAGGGGGCGGGATAATGAAAAACTGTTTTTT
v_call: TRBV28; d_call: .; clone_size: .; j_call: TRBJ2-7; cdr3_aa: CASSLVRAYEQYF; cdr3_nt: TGTGCCAGCAGTTTGGTGAGGGCCTACGAGCAGTACTTC
v_call: TRBV5-1; d_call: .; clone_size: .; j_call: TRBJ1-2; cdr3_aa: CASRPGDYYGYTF; cdr3_nt: TGCGCCAGCAGGCCGGGGGATTACTATGGCTACACCTTC
v_call: TRBV9; d_call: .; clone_size: .; j_call: TRBJ2-5; cdr3_aa: CASSVEGAGKETQYF; cdr3_nt: TGTGCCAGCAGCGTGGAGGGGGCAGGGAAAGAGACCCAGTACTTC
v_call: TRBV6-1; d_call: .; clone_size: .; j_call: TRBJ2-7; cdr3_aa: CASSDRGVGYVYEQYF; cdr3_nt: TGTGCCAGCAGTGATCGGGGAGTGGGGTATGTCTACGAGCAGTACTTC
v_call: TRBV6-1; d_call: .; clone_size: .; j_call: TRBJ2-7; cdr3_aa: CASNRGMSSYEQYF; cdr3_nt: TGTGCCAGCAACCGAGGGATGAGCTCCTACGAGCAGTACTTC
v_call: TRBV5-1; d_call: .; clone_size: .; j_call: TRBJ1-4; cdr3_aa: CASSLNPRATNEKLFF; cdr3_nt: TGCGCCAGCAGCTTGAATCCAAGAGCAACTAATGAAAAACTGTTTTTT
v_call: TRBV28; d_call: .; clone_size: once; j_call: TRBJ1-5; cdr3_aa: CASSPAAPRDQPQHF; cdr3_nt: TGTGCCAGCAGTCCCGCGGCCCCGCGGGATCAGCCCCAGCATTTT
v_call: TRBV7-2; d_call: TRBD2; clone_size: .; j_call: TRBJ2-7; cdr3_aa: CASSLLAGGPDEQYF; cdr3_nt: TGTGCCAGCAGCTTACTGGCGGGAGGGCCCGACGAGCAGTACTTC
v_call: TRBV7-8; d_call: .; clone_size: .; j_call: TRBJ2-5; cdr3_aa: CASRDPLWETQYF; cdr3_nt: TGTGCCAGCCGGGACCCTTTGTGGGAGACCCAGTACTTC
v_call: TRBV15; d_call: .; clone_size: .; j_call: TRBJ1-1; cdr3_aa: CATSRESLGGRGTEAFF; cdr3_nt: TGTGCCACCAGCAGAGAGTCACTTGGGGGGCGAGGGACTGAAGCTTTCTTT
v_call: TRBV28; d_call: .; clone_size: .; j_call: TRBJ2-3; cdr3_aa: CASRPGTRTDTQYF; cdr3_nt: TGTGCCAGCAGACCCGGGACCAGAACAGATACGCAGTATTTT
v_call: TRBV5-1; d_call: TRBD1; clone_size: once; j_call: TRBJ2-7; cdr3_aa: CASSYGTDEQYF; cdr3_nt: TGCGCCAGCAGCTACGGGACAGACGAGCAGTACTTC
v_call: TRBV4-1; d_call: TRBD1; clone_size: .; j_call: TRBJ2-1; cdr3_aa: CASSQEGTGGYNEQFF; cdr3_nt: TGCGCCAGCAGCCAAGAAGGGACAGGGGGTTACAATGAGCAGTTCTTC
v_call: TRBV6-1; d_call: TRBD1; clone_size: .; j_call: TRBJ1-4; cdr3_aa: CASSALGQGATNEKLFF; cdr3_nt: TGTGCCAGCAGTGCCCTGGGACAGGGGGCAACTAATGAAAAACTGTTTTTT
v_call: TRBV9; d_call: .; clone_size: .; j_call: TRBJ2-1; cdr3_aa: CASSVETGLGNEQFF; cdr3_nt: TGTGCCAGCAGCGTAGAGACAGGTCTGGGCAATGAGCAGTTCTTC
v_call: TRBV5-6; d_call: .; clone_size: few; j_call: TRBJ2-7; cdr3_aa: CASSLSFKTSSYEQYF; cdr3_nt: TGTGCCAGCAGCTTGTCATTCAAGACGAGCTCCTACGAGCAGTACTTC
v_call: TRBV4-1; d_call: .; clone_size: .; j_call: TRBJ1-1; cdr3_aa: CASSQRGGDTEAFF; cdr3_nt: TGCGCCAGCAGCCAGAGGGGGGGTGACACTGAAGCTTTCTTT
v_call: TRBV2; d_call: .; clone_size: few; j_call: TRBJ1-2; cdr3_aa: CASSEGTNYGYTF; cdr3_nt: TGTGCCAGCAGTGAAGGCACTAACTATGGCTACACCTTC
v_call: TRBV30; d_call: .; clone_size: .; j_call: TRBJ1-2; cdr3_aa: CAWTRGVAAGHGYTF; cdr3_nt: TGTGCCTGGACCCGAGGGGTGGCAGCTGGGCATGGCTACACCTTC
v_call: TRBV6-1; d_call: TRBD2; clone_size: .; j_call: TRBJ2-1; cdr3_aa: CASRREGLGEQFF; cdr3_nt: TGTGCCAGCAGGCGGGAGGGCCTTGGGGAGCAGTTCTTC
v_call: TRBV5-4; d_call: TRBD2; clone_size: .; j_call: TRBJ2-4; cdr3_aa: CASSLDRGGDLLAKNIQYF; cdr3_nt: TGTGCCAGCAGCTTGGACCGTGGGGGGGATCTCTTAGCCAAAAACATTCAGTACTTC
v_call: TRBV7-9; d_call: .; clone_size: .; j_call: TRBJ2-7; cdr3_aa: CASSPSMTEQYF; cdr3_nt: TGTGCCAGCAGCCCCTCTATGACCGAGCAGTACTTC
v_call: TRBV7-7; d_call: TRBD2; clone_size: .; j_call: TRBJ2-5; cdr3_aa: CASALAGQETQYF; cdr3_nt: TGTGCCAGCGCGCTAGCGGGCCAAGAGACCCAGTACTTC
v_call: TRBV19; d_call: .; clone_size: .; j_call: TRBJ1-2; cdr3_aa: CASSILAGGYGYTF; cdr3_nt: TGTGCCAGTAGTATCCTCGCCGGGGGATATGGCTACACCTTC
v_call: TRBV19; d_call: .; clone_size: .; j_call: TRBJ1-2; cdr3_aa: CASSMEGVSYTF; cdr3_nt: TGTGCCAGTAGTATGGAGGGCGTAAGCTACACCTTC
v_call: TRBV7-6; d_call: TRBD2; clone_size: .; j_call: TRBJ2-1; cdr3_aa: CASSSYSGRAPNEQFF; cdr3_nt: TGTGCCAGCAGTTCCTACAGCGGGAGGGCCCCCAATGAGCAGTTCTTC
v_call: TRBV11-3; d_call: .; clone_size: once; j_call: TRBJ1-2; cdr3_aa: CASRAWADYGYTF; cdr3_nt: TGTGCCAGTCGAGCTTGGGCAGACTATGGCTACACCTTC
v_call: TRBV6-5; d_call: TRBD2; clone_size: .; j_call: TRBJ2-1; cdr3_aa: CASSRRRGNNEQFF; cdr3_nt: TGTGCCAGCTCGCGCCGGCGGGGGAACAATGAGCAGTTCTTC
v_call: TRBV28; d_call: .; clone_size: .; j_call: TRBJ2-7; cdr3_aa: CASTGTVSYEQYF; cdr3_nt: TGTGCCAGTACGGGGACGGTATCCTACGAGCAGTACTTC
v_call: TRBV5-1; d_call: .; clone_size: .; j_call: TRBJ2-7; cdr3_aa: CASSFTATSYEQYF; cdr3_nt: TGCGCCAGCAGCTTCACGGCCACTTCCTACGAGCAGTACTTC
v_call: TRBV18; d_call: TRBD1; clone_size: .; j_call: TRBJ1-1; cdr3_aa: CASSPQGQAFSEAFF; cdr3_nt: TGTGCCAGCTCACCACAGGGACAGGCGTTCTCTGAAGCTTTCTTT
v_call: TRBV6-5; d_call: .; clone_size: .; j_call: TRBJ1-4; cdr3_aa: CASSYAHREEKLFF; cdr3_nt: TGTGCCAGCAGTTACGCTCACCGCGAAGAAAAACTGTTTTTT
v_call: TRBV7-9; d_call: TRBD1; clone_size: .; j_call: TRBJ1-2; cdr3_aa: CASSSGGPATGSYTF; cdr3_nt: TGTGCCAGCAGCTCAGGGGGCCCGGCCACTGGTAGCTACACCTTC
v_call: TRBV21-1; d_call: .; clone_size: .; j_call: TRBJ1-5; cdr3_aa: CASSKLFRRDVPSQPQHF; cdr3_nt: TGTGCCAGCAGCAAATTGTTTCGGAGGGACGTTCCCAGTCAGCCCCAGCATTTT
v_call: TRBV13; d_call: TRBD2; clone_size: .; j_call: TRBJ2-3; cdr3_aa: CASSPTTSGSEDTQYF; cdr3_nt: TGTGCCAGCAGCCCGACGACTAGCGGAAGTGAGGATACGCAGTATTTT
v_call: TRBV4-3; d_call: .; clone_size: .; j_call: TRBJ2-2; cdr3_aa: CASTYYTNTGELFF; cdr3_nt: TGCGCCAGCACATACTATACGAACACCGGGGAGCTGTTTTTT
v_call: TRBV6-5; d_call: TRBD1; clone_size: once; j_call: TRBJ2-3; cdr3_aa: CASRRQGRKDMQYF; cdr3_nt: TGTGCCAGCAGGCGACAGGGTAGAAAAGATATGCAGTATTTT
v_call: TRBV28; d_call: TRBD1; clone_size: .; j_call: TRBJ2-7; cdr3_aa: CASSLLGDRGFYEQYF; cdr3_nt: TGTGCCAGCAGTTTATTAGGGGACAGGGGGTTCTACGAGCAGTACTTC
v_call: TRBV6-1; d_call: .; clone_size: .; j_call: TRBJ1-3; cdr3_aa: CASSEVGGSGNTIYF; cdr3_nt: TGTGCCAGCAGTGAAGTCGGGGGCAGTGGAAACACCATATATTTT